The T cell receptor beta chain described here comes from a study of breast tumors, draining lymph nodes, adjacent tissues. The study's findings and limits: The lymph node origin of tumor T cells was framed as consistent with a hypothesis, not demonstrated. Tumor and nontumor repertoires were significantly more similar in luminal-like than in basal-like breast cancer. Tumor repertoires ranked between lymph nodes and nontumor tissue in diversity, with V and J gene preferences.

As regards this clonotype: What it binds is unknown.

J was trimmed by 4 bases and V by 4 bases; bases with no gene match: 6. This CDR3 contains 15 residues. Germline CDR1 reads MNHEY; CDR2 reads SVGAGI. Axillary draining lymph nodes of breast cancer patients supplied the node samples. From the multiplex PCR reads, TCRdb called clonotypes with MiXCR, one entry per CDR3 protein. The sample contains over 150,000 distinct CDR3 sequences, about 30% of which appear only once. The sample comprised axillary lymph node tissue. The rearrangement joins TRBV6-5 to TRBJ2-5, with 10 nucleotides matching TRBD2. The TCR comes from a female donor with breast cancer. Some clones in this sample may be carry-over from other donors' samples. CDR3 bases: TGTGCCAGCAGTTGTGCTAGCGGGGGTCGAGAGACCCAGTACTTC. Translating gives CASSCASGGRETQYF.